The 23 T cell receptor beta chains below all came from one sample that was sequenced in a study of graft-versus-host responses after intestinal transplantation. No antigen has been assigned to these receptors. Produced via immunoSEQ multiplex PCR; TCRdb's table is partial and in-frame only. Altogether around 88,000 clones are present, roughly 87% being singletons, with the ten largest covering 17%. The specimen comprised unstimulated CD8+ T cells sorted from spleen or lymph node cells, sampled before intestinal transplant. These receptors were obtained from a human donor who received an intestinal transplant.

V and J are TRBV7-6 and TRBJ2-1, with a weak D call TRBD2 (6 bases). V was shortened by 2 bases and J by 6 bases, with 11 bases between the two germline ends. Germline loops: CDR1 SGHVS, CDR2 FNYEAQ. CDR3 length equals 14 residues. In DNA, the CDR3 is TGTGCCAGCAGCTTACCGGGGGTGCTCAATGAGCAGTTCTTC. It encodes CASSLPGVLNEQFF.

The gene calls are TRBV23-1 and TRBJ1-2; D is unresolved. TRBV23-1 qualifies as an ORF whose function is uncertain. The CDR3 totals 17 residues. V was shortened by 4 bases and J by 4 bases, with 22 bases between the two germline ends. CDR3 protein: CASSLPSDYRYGYGYTF. DNA for the CDR3: TGCGCCAGCAGTCTGCCCTCCGACTACAGATACGGCTATGGCTACACCTTC.

The rearrangement links TRBV4-1 to TRBJ2-7; the D is unclear. The V end lost 1 base, the J end lost 0 bases, and 4 bases lay between the germline ends. CDR3 length equals 13 residues. Germline assignment: CDR1 MGHRA and CDR2 YSYEKL. CDR3 DNA: TGCGCCAGCAGCCAAGTCGTCTCCTACGAGCAGTACTTC. Translating gives CASSQVVSYEQYF.

The chain joins TRBV4-1 to TRBJ2-2; 9 bases map to TRBD2. Germline lookup yields CDR1 MGHRA and CDR2 YSYEKL. The CDR3 is 19 amino acids. J was trimmed by 4 bases and V by 0 bases; bases with no gene match: 12. CDR3 sequence reads: CASSQDGRTSVVGTGELFF. DNA of the CDR3: TGCGCCAGCAGCCAAGATGGGCGGACTAGCGTGGTCGGCACCGGGGAGCTGTTTTTT.

This clone has a handful of counts. In DNA form, the CDR3 reads TGCGCCAGCAGATTCGGACTTTTCTTCTACAATGAGCAGTTCTTC. It specifies CASRFGLFFYNEQFF. The gene calls are TRBV10-2 and TRBJ2-1; D perhaps matches TRBD2 (5 bases). This CDR3 region has 15 residues. Between the trimmed V and J ends, which lost 6 bases and 3 bases, there was a span of 15 bases. Germline V gene lookup returns CDR1 WSHSY and CDR2 SAAADI.

V usage is TRBV19 and J usage is TRBJ2-5; possibly TRBD1 or TRBD2 for D (5 bases each). With 1 base removed from V and 5 bases from J, the gap between germline ends came to 11 bases. CDR1 and CDR2 (germline): LNHDA, SQIVND (reference sequence). The CDR3 covers 14 residues. CDR3 loop: CASSIGGWGETQYF. The DNA of the CDR3 is TGTGCCAGTAGTATAGGCGGGTGGGGGGAGACCCAGTACTTC. The full variable domain, with the rest looked up from reference TRBV19 and TRBJ2-5, is DGGITQSPKYLFRKEGQNVTLSCEQNLNHDAMYWYRQDPGQGLRLIYYSQIVNDFQKGDIAEGYSVSREKKESFPLTVTSAQKNPTAFYLCASSIGGWGETQYFGPGTRLLVL.

This chain joins TRBV19 and TRBJ2-5; 9 nucleotides match TRBD2. The CDR3 is made up of 15 amino acids. Germline CDR1 reads LNHDA; CDR2 reads SQIVND (reference sequence). The V and J ends lost 8 bases and 1 base, in that order; junction bases with no gene match: 8. The CDR3, as DNA: TGTGCCAGTGTCGGCGCGGGAGGGCCCCAAGAGACCCAGTACTTC. The encoded protein is CASVGAGGPQETQYF.

The chain has TRBV11-2 and TRBJ2-7; D gene ambiguous. CDR3 size: 13 residues. Trimming left V 3 bases short and J 2 bases short, with 8 bases between. Per germline, CDR1 SGHAT and CDR2 FQNNGV. CDR3 coding DNA: TGTGCCAGCAGCTTCTCCGAAGCCTACGAGCAGTACTTC. This codes for CASSFSEAYEQYF.

This rearrangement joins TRBV30 to TRBJ2-3; 10 nucleotides agree with TRBD2. J gave up 1 base and V 3 bases, and 4 bases lay outside the gene matches. This CDR3 has 15 residues. Germline V gene sequence: CDR1 GTSNPN, CDR2 SVGIG (reference sequence). CDR3 bases: TGTGCCTGGAGCGCCGGGACTAGCGGCACAGATACGCAGTATTTT. As protein: CAWSAGTSGTDTQYF.

This sequence joins TRBV23-1 and TRBJ1-3; D not certain. TRBV23-1 is an ORF, with its function uncertain. V was trimmed by 2 bases and J by 0 bases, leaving 23 bases between them. This CDR3 region has 20 residues. The CDR3 protein is CASSQDPRSGGRGSGNTIYF. In nucleotides, the CDR3 is TGCGCCAGCAGTCAAGATCCCCGGAGTGGAGGTCGCGGCTCTGGAAACACCATATATTTT.

The V call is TRBV14, the J call TRBJ1-4, with TRBD1 as a possible D gene (6 bases). TRBJ2-2 matches the DNA end more closely, so the J call is doubtful. The CDR3 is 12 residues long. Germline V CDR1 and CDR2: SGHDN, FVKESK. This chain's CDR3 is CASSQGRGELFF. The CDR3 DNA follows: TGTGCCAGCAGTCAGGGGCGTGGGGAGCTGTTTTTT.

The chain carries TRBV6-6 and TRBJ2-7; 8 nucleotides match TRBD1. Looked up from germline, CDR1 is MNHNY and CDR2 is SVGAGI (reference sequence). The CDR3 has 14 amino acids. V lost 8 bases, J lost 3 bases, and 9 bases stayed unmatched. This CDR3 reads CASDSRGQGYEQYF. The CDR3 DNA sequence: TGTGCCAGCGACTCTCGAGGACAGGGCTACGAGCAGTACTTC.

This chain uses TRBV15 with TRBJ2-1, with a weak D call TRBD1 (6 bases). Trimming removed 0 bases at V and 1 base at J, with 10 bases between. The CDR3 has 16 residues. Germline loops: CDR1 LNHNV, CDR2 YYDKDF (reference sequence). The CDR3 DNA follows: TGTGCCACCAGCAGAGATCAGGGGTTTTCCTACAATGAGCAGTTCTTC. Amino acids: CATSRDQGFSYNEQFF.

This clone was seen a handful of times. The chain recombines TRBV6-7 with TRBJ1-1; D ambiguous. TRBV6-7 is an ORF for which the function is uncertain. Trimming removed 6 bases at V and 5 bases at J, with 13 bases between. The CDR3 totals 13 residues. CDR3 residues: CASRLEGVTEAFF. CDR3 bases: TGTGCCAGCAGGCTGGAGGGTGTAACTGAAGCTTTCTTT.

The V and J genes are TRBV15 and TRBJ2-3; weak D call: TRBD2 (5 bases). The CDR3 sequence is 15 residues long. Germline V gene sequence: CDR1 LNHNV, CDR2 YYDKDF (reference sequence). V was trimmed by 3 bases and J by 1 base, leaving 11 bases between them. Here the CDR3 DNA reads TGTGCCACCAGCAGGAGTGACGGGGGCACAGATACGCAGTATTTT. It specifies CATSRSDGGTDTQYF.

This clone has just a few counts. The V gene is TRBV27, the J gene TRBJ1-2; possible D gene TRBD1, 5 bases. CDR3 size: 16 residues. V gave up 0 bases and J gave up 2 bases, with 13 bases separating them. Per germline, CDR1 MNHEY and CDR2 SMNVEV (reference sequence). CDR3 residues: CASSLSGDSANYGYTF. The CDR3 DNA is TGTGCCAGCAGTTTATCAGGGGATTCGGCAAACTATGGCTACACCTTC.

This clone was picked up a small number of times. The chain links TRBV19 to TRBJ1-4; 8 bases line up with TRBD1. CDR3 length: 14 amino acids. Germline V CDR1 and CDR2: LNHDA, SQIVND (reference sequence). With V trimmed by 4 bases and J by 8 bases, 6 bases remained unmatched. CDR3 sequence: CASSTGGGGEKLFF. In DNA, the CDR3 is TGTGCCAGTAGTACAGGGGGCGGTGGAGAAAAACTGTTTTTT.

V usage is TRBV6-5 and J usage is TRBJ2-7, with unresolved D. Germline V gene sequence: CDR1 MNHEY, CDR2 SVGAGI. V was clipped by 5 bases and J by 0 bases, with 11 bases between them. The CDR3 has 14 residues. CDR3 region: CASSPNDGSYEQYF. The CDR3 DNA reads as TGTGCCAGCAGTCCGAACGACGGCTCCTACGAGCAGTACTTC.

V is TRBV9 and J is TRBJ1-2; no definite D call. V dropped 0 bases and J dropped 1 base, with 13 bases sitting between them. Germline V gene lookup returns CDR1 SGDLS and CDR2 YYNGEE. The CDR3 covers 16 residues. CDR3 bases: TGTGCCAGCAGCGTAGAATCCGGGAATCTTAACTATGGCTACACCTTC. As protein: CASSVESGNLNYGYTF.

The chain uses TRBV2 and TRBJ2-7, with TRBD1 identical over 10 bases. From germline, CDR1 is SNHLY and CDR2 FYNNEI. This CDR3 spans 20 amino acids. Germline trimming cut 11 bases from V and 3 bases from J; bases unmatched to any gene: 28. CDR3 protein: CAGEWVVGQGDSRDVYEQYF. The CDR3 DNA is TGTGCCGGAGAGTGGGTAGTAGGACAGGGGGACTCCAGAGACGTCTACGAGCAGTACTTC.

This clone appeared once. The chain joins TRBV13 to TRBJ2-2, with D maybe TRBD1 (5 bases). The V and J ends lost 2 bases and 2 bases respectively, with 12 bases between them. The germline CDR1 and CDR2 sequences are PRHDT and FYEKMQ (reference sequence). This CDR3 comprises 16 residues. Here the CDR3 reads CASSLQDSGNTGELFF. CDR3 nucleotide sequence: TGTGCCAGCAGCTTACAAGACAGTGGTAACACCGGGGAGCTGTTTTTT.

This chain connects TRBV9 to TRBJ1-2; the match to TRBD1 covers 11 bases. The CDR3 consists of 17 residues. Germline CDR1 reads SGDLS; CDR2 reads YYNGEE. Trimming at V came to 3 bases and at J to 1 base, leaving 8 bases not matched to a gene. The CDR3: CASSARDRGDINYGYTF. CDR3 bases: TGTGCCAGCAGCGCCCGGGACAGGGGGGATATTAACTATGGCTACACCTTC.

The rearrangement joins TRBV4-2 to TRBJ1-2; tentatively, D is TRBD1 (5 bases). Trimming removed 0 bases at V and 8 bases at J, with 16 bases between. This CDR3 is built from 15 residues. Germline CDR1 is LGHNA and CDR2 is YNFKEQ. The CDR3 here is CASSQDDWGVGGYTF. CDR3 nucleotide sequence: TGTGCCAGCAGCCAAGATGATTGGGGGGTGGGAGGCTACACCTTC.